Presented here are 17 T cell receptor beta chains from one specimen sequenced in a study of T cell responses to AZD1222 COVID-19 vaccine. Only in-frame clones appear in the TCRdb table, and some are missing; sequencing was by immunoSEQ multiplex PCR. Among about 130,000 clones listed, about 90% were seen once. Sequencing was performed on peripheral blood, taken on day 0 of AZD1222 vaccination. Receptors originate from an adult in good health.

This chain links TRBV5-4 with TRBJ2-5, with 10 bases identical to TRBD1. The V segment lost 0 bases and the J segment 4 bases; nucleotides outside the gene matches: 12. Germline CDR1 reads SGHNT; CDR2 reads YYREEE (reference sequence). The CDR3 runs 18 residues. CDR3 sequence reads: CASSLAVPGQGSGETQYF. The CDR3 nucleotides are TGTGCCAGCAGCTTGGCCGTCCCGGGACAGGGGTCGGGAGAGACCCAGTACTTC.

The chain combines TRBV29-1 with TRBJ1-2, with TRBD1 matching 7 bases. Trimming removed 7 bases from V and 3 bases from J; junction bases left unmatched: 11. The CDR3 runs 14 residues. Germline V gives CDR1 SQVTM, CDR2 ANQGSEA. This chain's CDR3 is CSAPGGGGYYGYTF. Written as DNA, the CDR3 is TGCAGCGCTCCCGGGGGAGGGGGCTACTATGGCTACACCTTC.

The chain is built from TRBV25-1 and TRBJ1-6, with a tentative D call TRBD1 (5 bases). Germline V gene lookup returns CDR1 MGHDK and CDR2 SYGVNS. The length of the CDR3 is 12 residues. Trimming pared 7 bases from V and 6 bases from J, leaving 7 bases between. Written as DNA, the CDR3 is TGTGCCAGCAAGGGGCCTAATTCACCCCTCCACTTT. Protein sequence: CASKGPNSPLHF.

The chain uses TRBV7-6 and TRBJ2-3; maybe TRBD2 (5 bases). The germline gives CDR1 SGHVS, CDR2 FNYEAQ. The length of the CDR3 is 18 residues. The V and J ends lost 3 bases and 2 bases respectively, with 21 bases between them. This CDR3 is CASSLAPPSDSYTDTQYF. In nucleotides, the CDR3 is TGTGCCAGCAGCTTGGCTCCCCCCTCGGACTCCTACACAGATACGCAGTATTTT.

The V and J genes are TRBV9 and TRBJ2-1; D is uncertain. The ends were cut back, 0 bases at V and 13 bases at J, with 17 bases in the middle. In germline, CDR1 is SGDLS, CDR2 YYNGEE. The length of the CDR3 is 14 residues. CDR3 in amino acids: CASSVVYSTETQFF. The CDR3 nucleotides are TGTGCCAGCAGCGTAGTTTACTCGACCGAGACCCAGTTCTTC.

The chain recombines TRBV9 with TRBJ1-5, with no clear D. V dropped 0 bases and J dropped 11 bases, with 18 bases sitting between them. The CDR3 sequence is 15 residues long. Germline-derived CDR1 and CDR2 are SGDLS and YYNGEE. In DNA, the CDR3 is TGTGCCAGCAGCGTAGCAGAGGATCCCGGGGAGGCCCAGCATTTT. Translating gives CASSVAEDPGEAQHF.

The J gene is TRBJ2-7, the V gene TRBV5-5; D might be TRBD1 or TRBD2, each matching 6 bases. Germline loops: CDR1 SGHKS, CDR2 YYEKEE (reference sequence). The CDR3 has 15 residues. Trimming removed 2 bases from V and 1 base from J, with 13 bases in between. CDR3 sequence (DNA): TGTGCCAGCAGCTTCCGGGGGCAGGAATCCTACGAGCAGTACTTC. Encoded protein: CASSFRGQESYEQYF.

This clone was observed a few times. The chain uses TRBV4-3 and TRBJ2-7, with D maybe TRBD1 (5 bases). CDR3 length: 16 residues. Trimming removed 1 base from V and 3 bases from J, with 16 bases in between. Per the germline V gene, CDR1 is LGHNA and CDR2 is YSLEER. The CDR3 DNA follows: TGCGCCAGCAGCCAAGTTCCGGTTCGCAGGGACTACGAGCAGTACTTC. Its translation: CASSQVPVRRDYEQYF.

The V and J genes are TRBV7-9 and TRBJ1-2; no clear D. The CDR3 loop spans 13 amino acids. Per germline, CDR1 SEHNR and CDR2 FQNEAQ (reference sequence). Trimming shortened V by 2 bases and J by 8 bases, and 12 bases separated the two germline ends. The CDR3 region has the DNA TGTGCCAGCAGCTTATCCGAGGAATCCGGCTACACCTTC. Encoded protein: CASSLSEESGYTF.

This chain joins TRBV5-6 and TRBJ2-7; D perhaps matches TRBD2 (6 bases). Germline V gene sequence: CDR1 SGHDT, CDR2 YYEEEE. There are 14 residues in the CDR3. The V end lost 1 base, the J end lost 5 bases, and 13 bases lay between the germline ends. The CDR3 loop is CASSLITGEHEQYF. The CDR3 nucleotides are TGTGCCAGCAGCTTGATTACGGGAGAGCACGAGCAGTACTTC.

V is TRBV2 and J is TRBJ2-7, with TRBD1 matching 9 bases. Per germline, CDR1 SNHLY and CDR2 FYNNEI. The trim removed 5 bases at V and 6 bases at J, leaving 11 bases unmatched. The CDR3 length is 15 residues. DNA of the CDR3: TGTGCCAGCAGTACCTACCTTGGACAGGGGTTCGAGCAGTACTTC. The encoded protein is CASSTYLGQGFEQYF.

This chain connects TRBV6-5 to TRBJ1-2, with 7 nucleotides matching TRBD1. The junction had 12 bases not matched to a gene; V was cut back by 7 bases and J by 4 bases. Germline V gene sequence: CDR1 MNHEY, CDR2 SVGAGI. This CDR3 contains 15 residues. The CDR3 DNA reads TGTGCCAGCACCCTGACAGGGAAGGCGAGCTATGGCTACACCTTC. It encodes CASTLTGKASYGYTF.

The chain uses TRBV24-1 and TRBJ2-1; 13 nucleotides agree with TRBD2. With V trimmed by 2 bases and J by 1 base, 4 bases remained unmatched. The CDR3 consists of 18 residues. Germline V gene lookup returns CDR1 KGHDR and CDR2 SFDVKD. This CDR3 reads CATSDYGTSGTSYNEQFF. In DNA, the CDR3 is TGTGCCACCAGTGATTACGGGACTAGCGGGACATCCTACAATGAGCAGTTCTTC.

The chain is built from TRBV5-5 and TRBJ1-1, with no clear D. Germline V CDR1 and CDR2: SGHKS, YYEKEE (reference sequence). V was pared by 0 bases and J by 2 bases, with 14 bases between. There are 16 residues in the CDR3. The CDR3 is CASSLVAVTGNTEAFF. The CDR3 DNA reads TGTGCCAGCAGCTTGGTAGCAGTCACGGGTAACACTGAAGCTTTCTTT.

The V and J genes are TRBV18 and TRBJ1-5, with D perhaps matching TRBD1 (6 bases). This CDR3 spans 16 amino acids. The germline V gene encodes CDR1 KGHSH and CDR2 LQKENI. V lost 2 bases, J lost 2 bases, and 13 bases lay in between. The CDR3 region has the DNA TGTGCCAGCTCACCAAGGCAGGGGAGTGGCAATCAGCCCCAGCATTTT. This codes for CASSPRQGSGNQPQHF. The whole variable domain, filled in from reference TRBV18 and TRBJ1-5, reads NAGVMQNPRHLVRRRGQEARLRCSPMKGHSHVYWYRQLPEEGLKFMVYLQKENIIDESGMPKERFSAEFPKEGPSILRIQQVVRGDSAAYFCASSPRQGSGNQPQHFGDGTRLSIL.

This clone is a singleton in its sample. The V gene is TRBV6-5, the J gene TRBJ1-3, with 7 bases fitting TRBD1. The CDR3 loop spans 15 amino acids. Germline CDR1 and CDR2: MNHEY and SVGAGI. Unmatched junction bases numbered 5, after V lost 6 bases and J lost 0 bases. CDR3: CASSPGGGSGNTIYF. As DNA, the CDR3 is TGTGCCAGCAGCCCAGGGGGGGGCTCTGGAAACACCATATATTTT.

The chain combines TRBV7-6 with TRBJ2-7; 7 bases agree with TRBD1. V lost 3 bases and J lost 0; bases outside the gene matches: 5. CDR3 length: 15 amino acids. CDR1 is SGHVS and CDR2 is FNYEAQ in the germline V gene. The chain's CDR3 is CASSFRQGYSYEQYF. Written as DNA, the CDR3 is TGTGCCAGCAGCTTCAGACAGGGTTACTCCTACGAGCAGTACTTC.